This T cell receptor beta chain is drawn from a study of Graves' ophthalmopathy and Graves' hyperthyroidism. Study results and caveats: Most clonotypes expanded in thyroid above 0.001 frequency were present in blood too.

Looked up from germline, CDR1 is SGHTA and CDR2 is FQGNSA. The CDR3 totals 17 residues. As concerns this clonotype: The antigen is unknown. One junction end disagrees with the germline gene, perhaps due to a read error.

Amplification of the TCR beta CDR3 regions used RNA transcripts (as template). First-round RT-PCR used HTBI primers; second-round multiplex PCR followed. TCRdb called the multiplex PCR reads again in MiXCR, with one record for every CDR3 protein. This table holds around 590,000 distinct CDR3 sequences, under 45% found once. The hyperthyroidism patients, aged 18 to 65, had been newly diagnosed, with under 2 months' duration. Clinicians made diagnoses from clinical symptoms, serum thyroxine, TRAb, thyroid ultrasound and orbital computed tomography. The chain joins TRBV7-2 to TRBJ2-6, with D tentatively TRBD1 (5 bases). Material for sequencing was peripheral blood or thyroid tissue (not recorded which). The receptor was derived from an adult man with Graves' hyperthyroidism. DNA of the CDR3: TGTGCCAGCAGCACGGACAACTATTTCTCTTGGGCCAACGTCCTGACTTTC. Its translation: CASSTDNYFSWANVLTF.